This is a list of T cell receptor beta chains from one sample in a study of T cells in Graves' hyperthyroidism and ophthalmopathy. From the multiplex PCR reads, TCRdb called clonotypes with MiXCR, one entry per CDR3 protein. The table has about 570,000 distinct CDR3 sequences, approximately 44% seen once. Sample: peripheral blood or thyroid tissue (not recorded which). The receptor set was obtained from an adult woman with Graves' disease, either hyperthyroidism or ophthalmopathy (not recorded which). The CDR3 runs from the conserved cysteine through the conserved F or W. A D gene is named only where the DNA matches it firmly. Not all rows give a size; the values are once, few, many and, for expanded clones, a class.

v_call: TRBV5-1
j_call: TRBJ2-2
clone_size: NA
d_call: NA
cdr3_aa: CASSLCAGELFF
cdr3_nt: TGCGCCAGCAGCTTGTGTGCGGGGGAGCTGTTTTTT

v_call: TRBV5-6
j_call: TRBJ1-4
clone_size: many
d_call: NA
cdr3_aa: CASSLLDRRNEKLFF
cdr3_nt: TGTGCCAGCAGCTTGCTCGACCGGCGGAATGAAAAACTGTTTTTT

v_call: TRBV7-8
j_call: TRBJ2-5
clone_size: once
d_call: TRBD1
cdr3_aa: CASSTGQGAGETQYF
cdr3_nt: TGTGCCAGCAGCACCGGACAGGGGGCCGGGGAGACCCAGTACTTC

v_call: TRBV7-3
j_call: TRBJ2-7
clone_size: NA
d_call: TRBD1
cdr3_aa: CASSPDRGAHEQYF
cdr3_nt: TGTGCCAGCAGTCCTGACAGGGGTGCCCACGAGCAGTACTTC

v_call: TRBV15
j_call: TRBJ2-7
clone_size: NA
d_call: NA
cdr3_aa: CATSSQGEQYF
cdr3_nt: TGTGCCACCAGCAGCCAAGGCGAGCAGTACTTC

v_call: TRBV11-2
j_call: TRBJ2-7
clone_size: many
d_call: NA
cdr3_aa: CASRPIFSEQYF
cdr3_nt: TGTGCCAGCAGACCAATTTTCTCCGAGCAGTACTTC

v_call: TRBV24-1
j_call: TRBJ2-5
clone_size: NA
d_call: TRBD1
cdr3_aa: CATSARVTGQETQYF
cdr3_nt: TGTGCCACCAGTGCTAGAGTGACAGGGCAAGAGACCCAGTACTTC

v_call: TRBV2
j_call: TRBJ2-7
clone_size: many
d_call: NA
cdr3_aa: CASTVWDGHEQYF
cdr3_nt: TGTGCCAGCACGGTTTGGGATGGCCACGAGCAGTACTTC

v_call: TRBV6-1
j_call: TRBJ2-6
clone_size: NA
d_call: TRBD1
cdr3_aa: CASIPRTGGSGANVLTF
cdr3_nt: TGTGCCAGCATCCCCAGGACAGGAGGCTCTGGGGCCAACGTCCTGACTTTC

v_call: TRBV20-1
j_call: TRBJ2-7
clone_size: NA
d_call: NA
cdr3_aa: CSAVPVAFFGYEQYF
cdr3_nt: TGCAGTGCTGTACCGGTGGCTTTTTTCGGGTACGAGCAGTACTTC

v_call: TRBV5-1
j_call: TRBJ2-3
clone_size: NA
d_call: TRBD2
cdr3_aa: CASSLGGLAAGATDTQYF
cdr3_nt: TGCGCCAGCAGCTTGGGGGGACTAGCGGCGGGGGCCACAGATACGCAGTATTTT

v_call: TRBV12-3/TRBV12-4
j_call: TRBJ1-4
clone_size: NA
d_call: NA
cdr3_aa: CASSPLWAANEKLFF
cdr3_nt: TGTGCCAGCAGTCCGCTTTGGGCAGCTAATGAAAAACTGTTTTTT

v_call: TRBV12-3/TRBV12-4
j_call: TRBJ1-3
clone_size: many
d_call: NA
cdr3_aa: CASSFAGGGNTIYF
cdr3_nt: TGTGCCAGCAGTTTCGCCGGGGGAGGAAACACCATATATTTT

v_call: TRBV29-1
j_call: TRBJ1-6
clone_size: NA
d_call: NA
cdr3_aa: CSLDPGLNYNSPLHF
cdr3_nt: TGCAGCTTAGATCCGGGACTGAACTATAATTCACCCCTCCACTTT

v_call: TRBV9
j_call: TRBJ1-4
clone_size: NA
d_call: NA
cdr3_aa: CASPRPSQHNEKLFF
cdr3_nt: TGTGCCAGCCCACGCCCTTCTCAGCATAATGAAAAACTGTTTTTT

v_call: TRBV5-1
j_call: TRBJ1-2
clone_size: many
d_call: TRBD1
cdr3_aa: CASSRGQATYGYTF
cdr3_nt: TGCGCCAGCAGCAGAGGACAGGCGACCTATGGCTACACCTTC

v_call: TRBV7-9
j_call: TRBJ1-2
clone_size: NA
d_call: NA
cdr3_aa: CASRLTYGYTF
cdr3_nt: TGTGCCAGCAGGCTAACCTATGGCTACACCTTC

v_call: TRBV7-9
j_call: TRBJ1-4
clone_size: many
d_call: NA
cdr3_aa: CASSLEEGINEKLFF
cdr3_nt: TGTGCCAGCAGCTTAGAAGAGGGGATAAATGAAAAACTGTTTTTT

v_call: TRBV6-1
j_call: TRBJ2-5
clone_size: many
d_call: NA
cdr3_aa: CASSEAVRDRYQETQYF
cdr3_nt: TGTGCCAGCAGTGAAGCCGTACGAGACAGATATCAAGAGACCCAGTACTTC

v_call: TRBV29-1
j_call: TRBJ1-5
clone_size: few
d_call: NA
cdr3_aa: CSVGTAINQPQHF
cdr3_nt: TGCAGCGTTGGGACAGCGATTAATCAGCCCCAGCATTTT

v_call: TRBV7-2
j_call: TRBJ1-4
clone_size: many
d_call: NA
cdr3_aa: CASSLSPATHNEKLFF
cdr3_nt: TGTGCCAGCAGCCTATCCCCGGCCACCCATAATGAAAAACTGTTTTTT

v_call: TRBV7-2
j_call: TRBJ2-7
clone_size: many
d_call: TRBD1
cdr3_aa: CASSYRQGDYEQYF
cdr3_nt: TGTGCCAGCAGCTACCGACAGGGGGACTACGAGCAGTACTTC

v_call: TRBV11-3
j_call: TRBJ2-1
clone_size: few
d_call: TRBD1
cdr3_aa: CASSSGTGQDYNEQFF
cdr3_nt: TGTGCCAGCAGCTCGGGGACAGGGCAGGATTACAATGAGCAGTTCTTC

v_call: TRBV7-9
j_call: TRBJ2-7
clone_size: NA
d_call: NA
cdr3_aa: CASSSNNYEQYF
cdr3_nt: TGTGCCAGCAGCTCGAACAATTACGAGCAGTACTTC

v_call: TRBV7-9
j_call: TRBJ1-5
clone_size: NA
d_call: NA
cdr3_aa: CASSFLSGWGRNQPQHF
cdr3_nt: TGTGCCAGCAGTTTTCTGTCCGGTTGGGGCCGCAATCAGCCCCAGCATTTT

v_call: TRBV20-1
j_call: TRBJ1-1
clone_size: many
d_call: NA
cdr3_aa: CSARLRTLNTEAFF
cdr3_nt: TGCAGTGCTAGACTTCGGACATTGAACACTGAAGCTTTCTTT

v_call: TRBV6-5
j_call: TRBJ1-5
clone_size: many
d_call: TRBD1
cdr3_aa: CASSYATGGNQPQHF
cdr3_nt: TGTGCCAGCAGTTACGCTACAGGGGGCAATCAGCCCCAGCATTTT

v_call: TRBV2
j_call: TRBJ2-3
clone_size: few
d_call: NA
cdr3_aa: CASKVDTQYF
cdr3_nt: TGTGCCAGCAAGGTGGATACGCAGTATTTT

v_call: TRBV20-1
j_call: TRBJ2-5
clone_size: NA
d_call: NA
cdr3_aa: CSARFQGGGYQETQYF
cdr3_nt: TGCAGTGCTAGATTTCAGGGAGGGGGGTACCAAGAGACCCAGTACTTC

v_call: TRBV29-1
j_call: TRBJ2-7
clone_size: many
d_call: NA
cdr3_aa: CSVSAGSYEQYF
cdr3_nt: TGCAGCGTTTCCGCCGGTTCCTACGAGCAGTACTTC